The 24 T cell receptor beta chains presented below share a single source sample, sequenced in a study of OX40 agonist ivuxolimab in advanced cancers. Data came from immunoSEQ multiplex PCR; TCRdb stores just in-frame clones and leaves some out. This table has about 80,000 clones, less than 90% appearing once. Here the sequenced sample was CD4+ or CD8+ T cells sorted from blood, taken in a trial of the OX40 agonist ivuxolimab. The receptors stem from an adult with an advanced solid tumor such as melanoma, head and neck, liver or kidney cancer.

The V and J genes are TRBV7-3 and TRBJ2-1; 11 bases align to TRBD2. Germline-derived CDR1 and CDR2 are SGHTA and FQGTGA. The length of the CDR3 is 18 residues. J lost 0 bases, V lost 5 bases, and 9 bases had no gene match. The CDR3 is CASSPLAGGPHSYNEQFF. Written as DNA, the CDR3 is TGTGCCAGCAGCCCCTTAGCGGGAGGGCCTCACTCCTACAATGAGCAGTTCTTC.

The rearrangement joins TRBV9 to TRBJ2-1; tentatively, D is TRBD2 (5 bases). The CDR3 spans 16 residues. Germline loops: CDR1 SGDLS, CDR2 YYNGEE. V was trimmed by 1 base and J by 0 bases, leaving 11 bases between them. Here the CDR3 reads CASSVTVGASYNEQFF. CDR3 in DNA: TGTGCCAGCAGCGTAACCGTGGGAGCCTCCTACAATGAGCAGTTCTTC.

The chain employs TRBV29-1 and TRBJ2-3; a weak D match, TRBD2 (7 bases). Germline CDR1 SQVTM, CDR2 ANQGSEA. The CDR3 sequence is 15 residues long. V was cut by 3 bases and J by 2 bases, with 15 bases left in between. CDR3 bases: TGCAGCGTTGACCTTACGGGGGGCGTCACAGATACGCAGTATTTT. Translation: CSVDLTGGVTDTQYF.

The CDR3 region is CASKDRPSYEQYF. CDR3 nucleotides: TGCGCCAGTAAAGACAGGCCGTCCTACGAGCAGTACTTC. The chain is built from TRBV5-1 and TRBJ2-7, with D perhaps TRBD1 (6 bases). CDR3 size: 13 residues. Germline V gives CDR1 SGHRS, CDR2 YFSETQ. Trimming removed 8 bases from V and 1 base from J, with 13 bases in between.

The chain carries TRBV30 and TRBJ1-6, with D maybe TRBD1 (5 bases). Germline V gives CDR1 GTSNPN, CDR2 SVGIG (reference sequence). This CDR3 has 14 residues. Deletions cut 0 bases from V and 9 bases from J, with 12 bases between. CDR3 protein: CAWSVVLGASPLHF. The CDR3 bases are TGTGCCTGGAGTGTCGTTTTAGGGGCTTCACCCCTCCACTTT.

Notes on this clone: At one of its ends the junction is not consistent with the germline gene, which may arise from a read error. The rearrangement uses TRBV5-1 and TRBJ2-3; D unresolved. This CDR3 has 13 amino acids. Germline V gene lookup returns CDR1 SGHRS and CDR2 YFSETQ. The CDR3 coding sequence is TGCGCCAGCAGCTTGGGGGGTACAGATATGCAGTATTTT. It codes for CASSLGGTDMQYF. The variable domain in full, with the rest retrieved from reference TRBV5-1 and TRBJ2-3, is KAGVTQTPRYLIKTRGQQVTLSCSPISGHRSVSWYQQTPGQGLQFLFEYFSETQRNKGNFPGRFSGRQFSNSRSEMNVSTLELGDSALYLCASSLGGTDMQYFGPGTRLTVL.

The chain combines TRBV2 with TRBJ2-7; 7 bases fit TRBD1. The CDR3 is 15 amino acids. The germline V gene has CDR1 SNHLY and CDR2 FYNNEI. V shed 5 bases, J shed 2 bases, and the junction held 9 bases outside the gene matches. As DNA, the CDR3 is TGTGCCAGCAGTAAGCCCCGGACAGGTACCTACGAGCAGTACTTC. Encoded protein: CASSKPRTGTYEQYF.

The count of this clone is one. The chain joins TRBV5-1 to TRBJ1-3; unclear D gene. Between the trimmed V and J ends, which lost 8 bases and 3 bases, there was a span of 6 bases. This CDR3 has 11 amino acids. Germline values: CDR1 SGHRS, CDR2 YFSETQ. The CDR3: CASPHGNTIYF. CDR3 sequence (DNA): TGCGCCAGTCCCCATGGAAACACCATATATTTT.

The chain uses TRBV6-6 and TRBJ1-2; D gene unclear. CDR1 is MNHNY, CDR2 SVGAGI, per germline (reference sequence). The V end was cut by 7 bases, the J end by 8 bases, with 11 bases between. The CDR3 extends over 11 amino acids. The CDR3 sequence is CASMRGFGYTF. In nucleotides, the CDR3 is TGTGCCAGCATGCGAGGGTTCGGCTACACCTTC.

This chain uses TRBV10-2 with TRBJ2-5, with D uncertain. CDR3 length: 13 residues. Per the germline V gene, CDR1 is WSHSY and CDR2 is SAAADI. Trimming took 7 bases from V and 3 from J, leaving 12 bases between them. As DNA, the CDR3 is TGCGCCAGCATGTACGCGGTCGAAGAGACCCAGTACTTC. Encoded protein: CASMYAVEETQYF.

This chain connects TRBV12-5 to TRBJ2-3, with 10 positions matching TRBD1. The V gene end was trimmed by 2 bases and the J gene end by 3 bases; junction bases not matched to a gene: 5. CDR3 length: 16 amino acids. CDR1 LGHNT and CDR2 FRNRAP come from the germline V gene. The CDR3 reads CASGLLPGQGTDTQYF. DNA for the CDR3: TGTGCTAGTGGTTTGTTACCGGGACAGGGGACAGATACGCAGTATTTT. The variable domain in full, completed from reference TRBV12-5 and TRBJ2-3, reads DARVTQTPRHKVTEMGQEVTMRCQPILGHNTVFWYRQTMMQGLELLAYFRNRAPLDDSGMPKDRFSAEMPDATLATLKIQPSEPRDSAVYFCASGLLPGQGTDTQYFGPGTRLTVL.

J is TRBJ2-1 and V is TRBV7-8, with D unclear. This CDR3 comprises 12 residues. Germline V gives CDR1 SGHVS, CDR2 FQNEAQ. Trimming cost V 2 bases and J 8 bases, with 7 bases left between them. The CDR3 sequence is CASSLRFDEQFF. CDR3 nucleotide sequence: TGTGCCAGCAGCTTAAGGTTTGATGAGCAGTTCTTC.

This sequence joins TRBV2 and TRBJ1-1; D call uncertain. The germline CDR1 and CDR2 sequences are SNHLY and FYNNEI. V was cut by 5 bases and J by 1 base, with 8 bases left in between. The CDR3 has 13 residues. CDR3 residues: CASSWYSNTEAFF. For the CDR3, the DNA is TGTGCCAGCAGTTGGTATTCGAACACTGAAGCTTTCTTT.

V and J are TRBV10-3 and TRBJ2-1, with 14 bases matching TRBD2. The V gene's germline CDR1 is ENHRY and CDR2 SYGVKD. The CDR3 is 14 amino acids. The V and J ends lost 8 bases and 7 bases, in that order; junction bases with no gene match: 4. The CDR3 nucleotides read TGTGCCATCGGGACTAGCGGGAGAGGAAATGAGCAGTTCTTC. Translated, it gives CAIGTSGRGNEQFF.

This chain links TRBV27 with TRBJ2-7; 8 positions agree with TRBD1. CDR3 length: 15 residues. In germline, CDR1 is MNHEY, CDR2 SMNVEV (reference sequence). J was trimmed by 0 bases and V by 5 bases; bases with no gene match: 6. In DNA form, the CDR3 reads TGTGCCAGCAGTGAATCCGGGACAGGCTCCTACGAGCAGTACTTC. Protein: CASSESGTGSYEQYF.

CDR3 sequence: CASSVIADYNEQFF. The CDR3 DNA sequence: TGTGCCAGCAGCGTGATAGCGGACTACAATGAGCAGTTCTTC. The chain combines TRBV9 with TRBJ2-1, with a possible D match to TRBD2 (6 bases). The V and J ends lost 2 bases and 3 bases respectively, with 9 bases between them. CDR1 is SGDLS, CDR2 YYNGEE, per germline. The CDR3 sequence is 14 residues long.

This clone was picked up one time. The CDR3 coding sequence is TGTGCCAGCAGTGAATACGGGACGGAGAACACTGAAGCTTTCTTT. Its protein is CASSEYGTENTEAFF. The rearrangement joins TRBV25-1 to TRBJ1-1, with D perhaps matching TRBD1 (5 bases). This CDR3 contains 15 residues. Per the germline V gene, CDR1 is MGHDK and CDR2 is SYGVNS. The V gene lost 0 bases and the J gene lost 1 base, with 9 bases spanning the gap.

The V call is TRBV18, the J call TRBJ2-3; D not resolved. The V end was cut by 5 bases, the J end by 4 bases, with 13 bases between. The CDR3 has 14 residues. Germline loops: CDR1 KGHSH, CDR2 LQKENI. DNA for the CDR3: TGTGCCAGCTCAACGGAGAAGCCCCCAGATACGCAGTATTTT. This translates into CASSTEKPPDTQYF.

The V gene is TRBV2, the J gene TRBJ1-5; 7 nucleotides agree with TRBD1. The V and J ends lost 7 bases and 6 bases, in that order; junction bases with no gene match: 6. The CDR3 spans 13 residues. Germline-derived CDR1 and CDR2 are SNHLY and FYNNEI. This CDR3 reads CASNGDSFQPQHF. The DNA for the CDR3 is TGTGCCAGCAATGGGGACAGTTTTCAGCCCCAGCATTTT.

The CDR3 loop is CASSDLARDLFF. The CDR3 DNA reads TGTGCCAGCAGTGATCTTGCCAGGGATCTTTTCTTC. This chain uses TRBV25-1 with TRBJ2-1; D may be TRBD1 (5 bases). Looked up from germline, CDR1 is MGHDK and CDR2 is SYGVNS. Trimming took 3 bases from V and 16 from J, leaving 16 bases between them. The CDR3 totals 12 residues.

The chain recombines TRBV21-1 with TRBJ2-3; TRBD1 was called by the table and not checked on the DNA. TRBV21-1 is an annotated pseudogene. This CDR3 has 17 residues. DNA of the CDR3: TGTGCCAGCAGCAAAGGCCCGGGACAGGGGAAGACAGATACGCAGTATTTT. It specifies CASSKGPGQGKTDTQYF.

V is TRBV18 and J is TRBJ2-6; no reliable D call. This CDR3 contains 16 residues. CDR1 is KGHSH, CDR2 LQKENI, per germline. Trimming cost V 3 bases and J 0 bases, with 9 bases left between them. In DNA, the CDR3 is TGTGCCAGCTCACCGTCGCCTCTCTCTGGGGCCAACGTCCTGACTTTC. It codes for CASSPSPLSGANVLTF.

The CDR3 sequence is CASSFASNYGYTF. The DNA of the CDR3 is TGTGCCAGCAGTTTCGCTTCTAACTATGGCTACACCTTC. The chain combines TRBV28 with TRBJ1-2; D not certain. The CDR3 is 13 amino acids. CDR1 and CDR2 from the germline V gene are MDHEN and SYDVKM. The ends were cut back, 3 bases at V and 0 bases at J, with 5 bases in the middle.

A few counts support this clone. J is TRBJ2-7 and V is TRBV10-3; the D call may be TRBD1 or TRBD2 (5 bases each). The CDR3 length is 12 residues. Deletions cut 4 bases from V and 6 bases from J, with 10 bases between. Germline V lookup: CDR1 ENHRY, CDR2 SYGVKD. In nucleotides, the CDR3 is TGTGCCATCAGTGTTCAGGGACCCGAGCAGTACTTC. This encodes CAISVQGPEQYF.